This record concerns one T cell receptor (beta chain) sequence. Its antigen specificity is not known. No base-level quality is on record; no much larger clone is a single base apart. From the cysteine up to the phenylalanine, the CDR3 has a length of 15 residues. Just CDR3 DNA is preserved here, 45 bases in frame from base 1. CDR1 and CDR2 are read off the germline V gene as SNHLY and FYNNEI. Trimming at the junction amounts to 6 bases on V and 2 bases on J, and the germline ends lie 17 bases apart. This specimen belongs to a study of shared clonotypes between healthy human individuals (TCRdb year 2020). Regarding the study in general: A few men and two women, aged 18 to 49 years, made up the cohort. To estimate repertoire size and how much clonotypes are shared between individuals, the study performed deep sequencing of blood TCR repertoires from 4 to 6 healthy adults. To increase sequencing depth and limit assay-specific biases, TCR repertoire library preparation and sequencing were carried out by different laboratories using diverse techniques. Each donor's leukapheresis produced roughly between roughly 0.85 and 10 billion PBMCs. General conclusions and limits of the study: Sampling was limited to blood, and TCR repertoires in tissue likely differ from TCR repertoires in blood. The genetic and exposure-history diversity represented was limited by the small number of donors. Pairwise subsampling indicated that sequencing depth was expected to affect the degree of clonotype sharing among donors.

Using the deep immunoSEQ assay, multiplex PCR amplified TCR CDR3 regions from genomic DNA. For each cell subset, the extracted genomic DNA was distributed evenly across all wells of several immunoSEQ 96-well plates, and each plate served as one replicate. For unsorted PBMC, 300 ng genomic DNA, equal to tens of thousands of T cell genomes, was loaded into each replicate PCR. Genomic DNA from unsorted PBMC was sequenced over ten immunoSEQ deep assay plates. The purified libraries were quantified using a Qubit 3.0 fluorometer, sized with a Bioanalyzer 2100, and then quantified again using the KAPA Library Quantification kit. Each immunoSEQ 96-well plate was sequenced on its own single-read 150-cycle Illumina NextSeq 550 flow cell. For the original study's pipeline: The immunoSEQ output contained only junctional sequences without quality scores, so filtering could not match that applied to full-length reads. Sequences were annotated with PyIR, a Python wrapper for IgBLAST v1.9, and V/J genes and CDR3 were assigned using IMGT germline references. Reads with weak V/J assignments (E-value above 1e-6), missing CDR3, stop codons, out-of-frame junctions, or ambiguous translated residues were removed. V3J clonotypes were defined by identical inferred V gene, J gene, and CDR3 amino acid sequence. The percentage overlap between two repertoires was calculated by dividing the number of shared unique clonotypes by the size of the smaller repertoire. Three approaches were used to assess repertoire richness: RTK rarefaction, the Chao1 estimator, and Recon v2.1 estimates of unobserved clonotypes. Drawn from immuneACCESS, this table holds only the in-frame rearrangements with V and J called that TCRdb kept. Clones are partly lost; checked studies trace under half to an unresolved V gene and leave the rest unexplained. D and trimming were read from the DNA, whereas the V and J calls and clone size are those reported in that table. The sample yields around 480,000 clones; roughly 79% were counted once. The top ten hold approximately 13% of the sample.

Healthy HIV-negative adults with no recently reported acute infections or vaccinations were included as donors. Only Caucasian adults living in Nashville, Tennessee, USA were represented among the donors. For unsorted samples, roughly 91 million PBMCs were counted, and genomic DNA was extracted using the QIAamp DNA Blood Mini kit. Blood was obtained by leukapheresis, after which PBMCs were separated by Ficoll-Histopaque density gradient centrifugation and cryopreserved in liquid nitrogen vapor phase. Input material: PBMCs. The sequence is built from TRBV2 and TRBJ2-7; no D gene is confidently identified. The sequence derives from a woman aged 40 to 50 in good health. Some clones in this sample may be carry-over from other donors' samples. Read as DNA, the sequence is TGTGCCAGCAGCGCCCAGACTCTGTACACCTACGAGCAGTACTTC. It translates as CASSAQTLYTYEQYF.